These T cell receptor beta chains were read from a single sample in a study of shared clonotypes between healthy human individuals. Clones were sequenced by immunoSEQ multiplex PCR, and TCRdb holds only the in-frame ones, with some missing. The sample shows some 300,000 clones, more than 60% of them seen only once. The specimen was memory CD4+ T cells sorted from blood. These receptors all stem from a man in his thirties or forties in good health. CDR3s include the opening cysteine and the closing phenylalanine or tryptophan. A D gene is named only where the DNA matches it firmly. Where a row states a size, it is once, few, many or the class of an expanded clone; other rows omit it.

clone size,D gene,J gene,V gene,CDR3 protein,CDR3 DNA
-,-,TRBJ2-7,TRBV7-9,CASSRDYYEQYF,TGTGCCAGCAGCCGAGATTATTACGAGCAGTACTTC
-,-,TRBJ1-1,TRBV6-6,CASSLPDRNTEAFF,TGTGCCAGCAGCCTACCTGACAGGAACACTGAAGCTTTCTTT
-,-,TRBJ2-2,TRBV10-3,CAISESRDHGELFF,TGTGCCATCAGTGAGTCGAGGGACCACGGGGAGCTGTTTTTT
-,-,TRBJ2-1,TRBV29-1,CSANPSAQYNEQFF,TGCAGCGCCAACCCTAGCGCCCAATACAATGAGCAGTTCTTC
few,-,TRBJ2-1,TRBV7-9,CASSNTFPRNEQFF,TGTGCCAGCAGCAATACTTTTCCCCGTAATGAGCAGTTCTTC
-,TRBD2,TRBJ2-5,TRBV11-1,CASSRSGRVASGGETQYF,TGTGCCAGCAGCCGTAGCGGGAGGGTCGCCTCGGGGGGTGAGACCCAGTACTTC
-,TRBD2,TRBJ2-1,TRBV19,CASNNLAGGGAEQFF,TGTGCCAGTAATAATCTTGCGGGAGGGGGGGCTGAGCAGTTCTTC
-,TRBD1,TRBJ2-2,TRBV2,CASSGTGMIGGELFF,TGTGCCAGCAGCGGGACAGGGATGATCGGCGGGGAGCTGTTTTTT
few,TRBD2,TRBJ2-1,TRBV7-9,CASSSTGGPSNEQFF,TGTGCCAGCAGTAGTACGGGAGGGCCATCCAATGAGCAGTTCTTC
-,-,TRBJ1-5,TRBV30,CASIVGGQVHF,TGTGCCTCCATTGTAGGGGGGCAGGTGCATTTT
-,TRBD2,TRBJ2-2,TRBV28,CASRDSGRLAGELFF,TGTGCCAGCAGAGACAGCGGGAGGTTAGCCGGGGAGCTGTTTTTT
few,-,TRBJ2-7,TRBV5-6,CASSIPDMNTYEQYF,TGTGCCAGCAGCATTCCGGACATGAACACCTACGAGCAGTACTTC
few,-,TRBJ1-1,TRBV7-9,CASSLGVGGTEAFF,TGTGCCAGCAGCTTAGGGGTGGGGGGCACTGAAGCTTTCTTT
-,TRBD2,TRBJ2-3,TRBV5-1,CASRDLGGLKGTHTDTQYF,TGCGCCAGCAGAGATTTGGGAGGGCTCAAGGGGACTCACACAGATACGCAGTATTTT
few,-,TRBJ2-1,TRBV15,CATGSYNEQFF,TGTGCCACCGGATCCTACAATGAGCAGTTCTTC
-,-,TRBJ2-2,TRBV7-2,CASSPRSSGELFF,TGTGCCAGCAGCCCCCGGTCGAGCGGGGAGCTGTTTTTT
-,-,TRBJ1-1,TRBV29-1,CSVDDGVHTEAFF,TGCAGCGTTGACGATGGGGTTCACACTGAAGCTTTCTTT
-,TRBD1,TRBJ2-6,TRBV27,CASSRRDRGSSGANVLTF,TGTGCCAGCAGTCGACGGGACAGGGGGTCCTCTGGGGCCAACGTCCTGACTTTC
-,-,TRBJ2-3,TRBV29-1,CSVGGQPTDTQYF,TGCAGCGTTGGTGGGCAACCCACAGATACGCAGTATTTT
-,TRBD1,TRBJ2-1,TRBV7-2,CASSERTGTGYNEQFF,TGTGCCAGCAGCGAACGCACCGGGACAGGGTACAATGAGCAGTTCTTC
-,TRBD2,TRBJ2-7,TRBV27,CASSPGTSGRGNYEQYF,TGTGCCAGCAGCCCCGGGACTAGCGGGAGGGGGAACTACGAGCAGTACTTC
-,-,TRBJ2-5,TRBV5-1,CASSWQTGWETQYF,TGCGCCAGCAGCTGGCAAACAGGGTGGGAGACCCAGTACTTC
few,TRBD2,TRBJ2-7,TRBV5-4,CASSHSITGGSDEQYF,TGTGCCAGCAGCCATAGCATTACGGGGGGTAGCGACGAGCAGTACTTC
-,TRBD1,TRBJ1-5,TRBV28,CASSPPGQQAFNQPQHF,TGTGCCAGCAGCCCGCCGGGACAGCAAGCGTTCAATCAGCCCCAGCATTTT
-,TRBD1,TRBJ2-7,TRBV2,CASSARTGSYEQYF,TGTGCCAGCAGTGCGAGGACAGGATCCTACGAGCAGTACTTC
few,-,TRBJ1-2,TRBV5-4,CASSLRRDDGYTF,TGTGCCAGCAGCCTCCGCCGGGACGATGGCTACACCTTC
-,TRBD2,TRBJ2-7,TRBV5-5,CASSLGLAGLYEQYF,TGTGCCAGCAGCTTGGGACTAGCGGGACTCTACGAGCAGTACTTC
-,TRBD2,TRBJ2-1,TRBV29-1,CSVVGGSSYNEQFF,TGCAGCGTTGTGGGCGGGAGCTCCTACAATGAGCAGTTCTTC
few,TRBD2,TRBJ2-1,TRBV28,CASTGAGTSGRMGAYNEQFF,TGTGCCAGCACGGGAGCCGGGACTAGCGGGAGAATGGGGGCCTACAATGAGCAGTTCTTC
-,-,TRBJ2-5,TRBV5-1,CASSLGREPETQYF,TGCGCCAGCAGCTTGGGAAGGGAGCCAGAGACCCAGTACTTC
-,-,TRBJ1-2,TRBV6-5,CASSPSRTEYGYTF,TGTGCCAGCAGCCCTTCGAGGACAGAGTATGGCTACACCTTC
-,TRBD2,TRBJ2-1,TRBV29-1,CSVEGFRTSGSEGYSYNEQFF,TGCAGCGTGGAGGGGTTCAGGACTAGCGGGAGTGAGGGGTACTCCTACAATGAGCAGTTCTTC
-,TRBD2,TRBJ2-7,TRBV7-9,CASSLGLAGGHEQYF,TGTGCCAGCAGCTTGGGACTAGCGGGAGGGCACGAGCAGTACTTC
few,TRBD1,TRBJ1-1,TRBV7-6,CASSLRQGETEAFF,TGTGCCAGCAGCTTGCGTCAGGGGGAGACTGAAGCTTTCTTT
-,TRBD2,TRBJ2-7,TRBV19,CASSIRTSGSGEQYF,TGTGCCAGTAGTATTAGGACTAGCGGGAGTGGCGAGCAGTACTTC
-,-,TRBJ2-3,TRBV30,CAWSVRARDTQYF,TGTGCCTGGAGTGTCCGGGCGAGGGATACGCAGTATTTT
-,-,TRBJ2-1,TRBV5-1,CASTLEGDSYNEQFF,TGCGCCAGCACCTTGGAAGGGGACTCCTACAATGAGCAGTTCTTC
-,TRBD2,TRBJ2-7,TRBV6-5,CASFRLAGGLHEQYF,TGTGCCAGTTTTAGGCTGGCGGGAGGTCTCCACGAGCAGTACTTC
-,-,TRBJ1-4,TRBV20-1,CSVLANEKLFF,TGCAGTGTCTTGGCTAATGAAAAACTGTTTTTT